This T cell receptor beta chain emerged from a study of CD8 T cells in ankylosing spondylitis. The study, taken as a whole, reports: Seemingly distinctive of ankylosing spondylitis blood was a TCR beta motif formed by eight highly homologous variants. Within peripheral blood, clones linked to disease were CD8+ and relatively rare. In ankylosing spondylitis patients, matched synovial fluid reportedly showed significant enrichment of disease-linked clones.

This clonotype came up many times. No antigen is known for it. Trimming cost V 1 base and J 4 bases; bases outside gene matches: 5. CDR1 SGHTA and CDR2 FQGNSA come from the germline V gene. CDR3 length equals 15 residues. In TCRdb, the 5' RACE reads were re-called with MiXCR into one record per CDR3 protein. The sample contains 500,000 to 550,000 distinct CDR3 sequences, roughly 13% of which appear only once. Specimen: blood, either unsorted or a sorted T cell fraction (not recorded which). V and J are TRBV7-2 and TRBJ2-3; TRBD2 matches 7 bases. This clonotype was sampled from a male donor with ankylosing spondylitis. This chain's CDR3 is CASSLVAGRADTQYF. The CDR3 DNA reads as TGTGCCAGCAGCTTAGTTGCGGGGAGGGCAGATACGCAGTATTTT.